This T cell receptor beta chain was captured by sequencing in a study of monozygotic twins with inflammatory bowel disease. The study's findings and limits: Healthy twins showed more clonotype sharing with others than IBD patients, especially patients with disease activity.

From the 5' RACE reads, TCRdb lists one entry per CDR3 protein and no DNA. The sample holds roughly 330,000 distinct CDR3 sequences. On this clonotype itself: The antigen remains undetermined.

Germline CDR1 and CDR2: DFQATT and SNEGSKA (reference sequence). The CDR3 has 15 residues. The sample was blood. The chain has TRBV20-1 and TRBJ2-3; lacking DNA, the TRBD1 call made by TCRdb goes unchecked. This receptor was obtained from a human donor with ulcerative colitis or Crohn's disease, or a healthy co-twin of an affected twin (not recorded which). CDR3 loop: CSARDSPGVIDTQYF.